This T cell receptor (beta chain) was sequenced in a study of shared clonotypes between healthy human individuals. The CDR3 covers 16 residues. Germline lookup yields CDR1 LNHDA and CDR2 SQIVND (reference sequence). Trimming cost V 4 bases and J 7 bases, with 20 bases left between them. Measured with immunoSEQ multiplex PCR; TCRdb has only the in-frame clones, and not every one. The sample includes about 2.3 million clones, approximately 95% of them seen just once. The TCR sequence derives from a man younger than 30 in good health. Some clones in this sample may be carry-over from other donors' samples. The sequenced sample consisted of naive CD4+ T cells from PBMCs. Subset described: CD45RA+ positively selected. The V call is TRBV19, the J call TRBJ1-5, with D unresolved. The CDR3 nucleotides read TGTGCCAGTAGTAACGGGCGCCGGGAAGGAAAGCAGCCCCAGCATTTT. Translated, it gives CASSNGRREGKQPQHF. The full variable domain, in which reference TRBV19 and TRBJ1-5 provide the parts outside the CDR3, is DGGITQSPKYLFRKEGQNVTLSCEQNLNHDAMYWYRQDPGQGLRLIYYSQIVNDFQKGDIAEGYSVSREKKESFPLTVTSAQKNPTAFYLCASSNGRREGKQPQHFGDGTRLSIL.